The source of this TCR beta chain is a study of cytomegalovirus exposure and HLA in healthy donors. Overall study findings and caveats: CMV antigen specificity of a few CMV-associated chains was confirmed in vitro. Across donors, most TCRs were seen rarely, yet some public ones were widespread. Prediction of most subjects' HLA-A and HLA-B alleles by TCR beta sequences was reportedly accurate.

The CDR3 is 18 amino acids. PCR used 60 Vbeta primers and 13 Jbeta primers. Per the original data handling: The count from a later analysis was 70 million to 85 million unique TCR beta chains, 9.5 million to 13 million of them shared. Assay: immunoSEQ multiplex PCR; the TCRdb copy retains only in-frame clones and omits some. From that table come the V and J calls and clone size; the DNA was used to work out D and trimming. This table has approximately 190,000 clones, over 80% appearing once. Of note for this clone: Its antigen is as yet unknown.

The receptor was isolated from a man aged 25 to 40 in good health and CMV-seronegative. The chain carries TRBV21-1 and TRBJ2-1; the D call in the table, TRBD2, was not verified against the DNA. TRBV21-1 is labeled a pseudogene. Sequencing input: PBMCs. This chain's CDR3 is CASSKDYPPRWSYNEQFF. Here the CDR3 DNA reads TGTGCCAGCAGCAAAGACTACCCCCCCCGGTGGTCCTACAATGAGCAGTTCTTC.